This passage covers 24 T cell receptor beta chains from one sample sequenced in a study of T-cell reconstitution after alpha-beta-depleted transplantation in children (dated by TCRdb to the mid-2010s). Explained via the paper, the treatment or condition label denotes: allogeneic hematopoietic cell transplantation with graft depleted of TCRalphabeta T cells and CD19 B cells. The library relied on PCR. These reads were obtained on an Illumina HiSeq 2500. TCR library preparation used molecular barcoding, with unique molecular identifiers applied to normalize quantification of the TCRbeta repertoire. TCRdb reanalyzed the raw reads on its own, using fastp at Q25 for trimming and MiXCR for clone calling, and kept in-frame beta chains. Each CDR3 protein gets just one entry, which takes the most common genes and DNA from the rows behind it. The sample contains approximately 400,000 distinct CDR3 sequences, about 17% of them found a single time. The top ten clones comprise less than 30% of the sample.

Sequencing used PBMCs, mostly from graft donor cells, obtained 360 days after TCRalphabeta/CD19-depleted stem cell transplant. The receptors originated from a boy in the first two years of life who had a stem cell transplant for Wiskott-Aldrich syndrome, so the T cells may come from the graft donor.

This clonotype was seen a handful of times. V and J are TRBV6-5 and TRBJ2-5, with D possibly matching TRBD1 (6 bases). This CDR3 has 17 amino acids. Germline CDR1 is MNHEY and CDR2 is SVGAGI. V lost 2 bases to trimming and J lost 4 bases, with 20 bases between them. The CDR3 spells CASSYRHREGWGETQYF. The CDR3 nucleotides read TGTGCCAGCAGTTACCGGCACAGGGAAGGTTGGGGAGAGACCCAGTACTTC.

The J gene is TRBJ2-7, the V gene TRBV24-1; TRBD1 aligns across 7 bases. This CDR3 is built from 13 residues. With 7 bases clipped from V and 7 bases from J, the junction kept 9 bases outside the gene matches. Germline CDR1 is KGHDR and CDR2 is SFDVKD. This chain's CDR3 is CATSAATGREQYF. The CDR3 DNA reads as TGTGCCACCAGCGCTGCGACAGGGCGGGAGCAGTACTTC.

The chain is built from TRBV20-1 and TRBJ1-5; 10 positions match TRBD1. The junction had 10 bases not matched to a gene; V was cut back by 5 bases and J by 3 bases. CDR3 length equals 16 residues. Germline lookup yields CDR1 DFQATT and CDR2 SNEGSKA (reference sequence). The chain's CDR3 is CSAPWRTGGLNQPQHF. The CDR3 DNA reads TGCAGTGCTCCATGGAGGACAGGGGGTCTCAATCAGCCCCAGCATTTT.

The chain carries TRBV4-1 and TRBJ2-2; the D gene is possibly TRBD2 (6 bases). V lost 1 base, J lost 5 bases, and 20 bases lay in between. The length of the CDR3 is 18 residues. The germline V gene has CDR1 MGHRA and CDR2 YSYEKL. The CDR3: CASSQVKAGVRGTGELFF. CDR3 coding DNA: TGCGCCAGCAGCCAAGTCAAAGCGGGCGTACGGGGAACCGGGGAGCTGTTTTTT.

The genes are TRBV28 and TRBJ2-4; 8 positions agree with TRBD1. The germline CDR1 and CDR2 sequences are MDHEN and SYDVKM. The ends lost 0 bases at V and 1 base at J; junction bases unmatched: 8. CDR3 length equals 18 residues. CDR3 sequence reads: CASSLWARGPGAKNIQYF. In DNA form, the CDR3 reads TGTGCCAGCAGTTTATGGGCCAGGGGGCCAGGGGCCAAAAACATTCAGTACTTC.

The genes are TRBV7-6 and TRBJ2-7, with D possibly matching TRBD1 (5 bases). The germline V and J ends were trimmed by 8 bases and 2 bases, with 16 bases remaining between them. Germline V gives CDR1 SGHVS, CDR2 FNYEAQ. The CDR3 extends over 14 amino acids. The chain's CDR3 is CASGPSDRAYEQYF. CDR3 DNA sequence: TGTGCCAGCGGGCCCTCAGACAGAGCCTACGAGCAGTACTTC.

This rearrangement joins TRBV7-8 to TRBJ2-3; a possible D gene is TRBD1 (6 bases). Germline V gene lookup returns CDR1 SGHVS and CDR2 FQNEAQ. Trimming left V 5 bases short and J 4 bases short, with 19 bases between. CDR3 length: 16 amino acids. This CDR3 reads CASSPEYRDFPDTQYF. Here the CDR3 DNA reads TGTGCCAGCAGCCCAGAATACAGGGATTTCCCAGATACGCAGTATTTT.

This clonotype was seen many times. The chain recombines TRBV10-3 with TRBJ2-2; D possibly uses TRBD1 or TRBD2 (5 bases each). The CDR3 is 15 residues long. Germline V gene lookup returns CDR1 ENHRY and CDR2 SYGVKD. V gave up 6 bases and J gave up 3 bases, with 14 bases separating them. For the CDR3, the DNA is TGTGCCATCAGAGGGGACCCCGGGGACACCGGGGAGCTGTTTTTT. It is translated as CAIRGDPGDTGELFF.

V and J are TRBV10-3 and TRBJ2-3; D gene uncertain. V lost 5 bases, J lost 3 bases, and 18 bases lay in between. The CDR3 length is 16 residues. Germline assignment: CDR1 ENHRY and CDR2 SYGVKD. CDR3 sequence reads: CAISFDPPLRTDTQYF. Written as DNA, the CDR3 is TGTGCCATCAGTTTTGATCCCCCACTCCGAACAGATACGCAGTATTTT.

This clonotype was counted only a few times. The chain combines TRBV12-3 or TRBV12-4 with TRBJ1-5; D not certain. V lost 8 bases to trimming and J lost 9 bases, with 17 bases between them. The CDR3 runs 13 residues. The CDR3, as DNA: TGTGCCAGCTCCCCTTCTTCAGGCGGGCCCCAGCATTTT. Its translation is CASSPSSGGPQHF.

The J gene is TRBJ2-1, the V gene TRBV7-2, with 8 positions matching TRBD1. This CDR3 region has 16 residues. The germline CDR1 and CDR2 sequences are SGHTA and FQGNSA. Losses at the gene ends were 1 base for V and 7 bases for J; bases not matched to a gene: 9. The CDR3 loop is CASSLDSTGVQNEQFF. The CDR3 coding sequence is TGTGCCAGCAGCTTAGATTCGACAGGGGTACAAAATGAGCAGTTCTTC.

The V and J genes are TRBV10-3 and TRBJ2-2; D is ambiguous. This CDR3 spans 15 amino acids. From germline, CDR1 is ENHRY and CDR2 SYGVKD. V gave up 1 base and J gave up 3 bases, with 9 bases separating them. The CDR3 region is CAISELDAYTGELFF. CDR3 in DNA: TGTGCCATCAGTGAGTTGGATGCCTACACCGGGGAGCTGTTTTTT.

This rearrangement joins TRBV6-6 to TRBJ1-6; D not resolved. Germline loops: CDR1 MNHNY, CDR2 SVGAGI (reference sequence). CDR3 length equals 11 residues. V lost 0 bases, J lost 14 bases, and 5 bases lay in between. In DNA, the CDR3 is TGTGCCAGCAGTTACTCAGGGTCCCTCCACTTT. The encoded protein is CASSYSGSLHF.

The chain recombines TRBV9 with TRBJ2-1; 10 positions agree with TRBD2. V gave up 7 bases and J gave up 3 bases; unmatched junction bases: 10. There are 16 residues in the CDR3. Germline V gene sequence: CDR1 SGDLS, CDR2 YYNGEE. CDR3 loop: CASGASGSAIYNEQFF. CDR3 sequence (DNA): TGTGCCAGCGGGGCTAGCGGGAGTGCGATCTACAATGAGCAGTTCTTC.

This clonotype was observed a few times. The CDR3, as DNA: TGCGCCAGCAGGGTCCTTCCTGGGGCCAAAAACATTCAGTACTTC. It specifies CASRVLPGAKNIQYF. The rearrangement uses TRBV4-1 and TRBJ2-4; D is uncertain. This CDR3 is 15 amino acids long. V lost 6 bases and J lost 1, with 13 bases in between. Germline CDR1 is MGHRA and CDR2 is YSYEKL.

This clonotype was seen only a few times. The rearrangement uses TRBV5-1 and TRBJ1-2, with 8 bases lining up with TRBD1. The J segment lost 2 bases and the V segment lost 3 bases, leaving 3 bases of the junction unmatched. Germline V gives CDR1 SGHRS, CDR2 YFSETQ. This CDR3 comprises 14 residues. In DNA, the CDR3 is TGCGCCAGCAGCTGGGACAGGTTAAACTATGGCTACACCTTC. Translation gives CASSWDRLNYGYTF.

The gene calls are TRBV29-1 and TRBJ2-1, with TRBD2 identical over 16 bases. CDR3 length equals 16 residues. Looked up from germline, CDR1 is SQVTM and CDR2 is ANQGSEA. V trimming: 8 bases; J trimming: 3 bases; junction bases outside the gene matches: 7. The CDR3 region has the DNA TGCAGCCTTGGGACTAGCGGGAGGGCCCTCTACAATGAGCAGTTCTTC. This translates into CSLGTSGRALYNEQFF.

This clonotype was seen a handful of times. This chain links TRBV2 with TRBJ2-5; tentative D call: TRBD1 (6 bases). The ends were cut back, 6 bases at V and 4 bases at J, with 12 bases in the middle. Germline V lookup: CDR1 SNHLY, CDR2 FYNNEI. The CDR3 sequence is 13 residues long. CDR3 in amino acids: CASSAGQLETQYF. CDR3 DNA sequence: TGTGCCAGCAGCGCAGGACAGTTAGAGACCCAGTACTTC.

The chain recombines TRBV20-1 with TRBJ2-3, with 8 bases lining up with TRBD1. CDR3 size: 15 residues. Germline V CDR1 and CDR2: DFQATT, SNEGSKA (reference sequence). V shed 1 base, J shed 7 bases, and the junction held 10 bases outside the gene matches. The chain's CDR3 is CSARARTGLEYTQYF. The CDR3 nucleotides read TGCAGTGCTAGAGCCCGGACAGGGCTGGAATATACGCAGTATTTT.

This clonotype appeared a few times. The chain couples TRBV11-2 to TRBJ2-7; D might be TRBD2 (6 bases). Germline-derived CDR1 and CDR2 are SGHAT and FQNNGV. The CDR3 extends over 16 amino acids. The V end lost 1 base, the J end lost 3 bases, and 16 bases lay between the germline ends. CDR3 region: CASSLVPSTSFYEQYF. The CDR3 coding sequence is TGTGCCAGCAGCTTAGTCCCCTCGACTAGTTTCTACGAGCAGTACTTC.

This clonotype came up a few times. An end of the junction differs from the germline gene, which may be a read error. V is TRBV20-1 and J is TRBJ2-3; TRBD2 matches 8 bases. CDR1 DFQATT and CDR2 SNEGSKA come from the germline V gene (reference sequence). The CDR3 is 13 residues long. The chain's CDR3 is CSTRTSLTDTQYF. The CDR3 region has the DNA TGCAGTACTAGGACTAGCCTCACAGATACGCAGTATTTT.

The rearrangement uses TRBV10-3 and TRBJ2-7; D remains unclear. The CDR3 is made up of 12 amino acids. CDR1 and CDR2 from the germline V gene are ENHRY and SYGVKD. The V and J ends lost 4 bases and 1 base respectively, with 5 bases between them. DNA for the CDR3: TGTGCCATCAGTGCCCAGTCCTACGAGCAGTACTTC. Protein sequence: CAISAQSYEQYF.

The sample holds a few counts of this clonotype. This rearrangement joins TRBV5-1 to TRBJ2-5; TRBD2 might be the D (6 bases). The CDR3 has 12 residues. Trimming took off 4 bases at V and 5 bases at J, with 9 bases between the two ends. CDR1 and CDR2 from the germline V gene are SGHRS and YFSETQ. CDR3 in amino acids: CASSKTRETQYF. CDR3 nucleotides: TGCGCCAGCAGCAAGACTAGGGAGACCCAGTACTTC.

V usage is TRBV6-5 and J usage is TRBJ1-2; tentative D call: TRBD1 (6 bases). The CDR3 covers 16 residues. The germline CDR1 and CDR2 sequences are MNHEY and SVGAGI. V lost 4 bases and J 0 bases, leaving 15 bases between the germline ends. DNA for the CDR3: TGTGCCAGCAGTTCAGGGTTCCGGACAGCTAACTATGGCTACACCTTC. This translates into CASSSGFRTANYGYTF.